A single sample is the source of the 30 T cell receptor beta chains below, sequenced in a study of blood T cell repertoires in COVID-19 (dated by TCRdb to about 2020). The library was produced with the immunoSEQ multiplex PCR assay. TCRdb provides this immuneACCESS table in a form limited to in-frame rearrangements. Some clones are lacking; in checked studies, under half of them reflect an unresolved V gene, and why the rest are absent is not known. Counted in this sample were some 45,000 clones; over 75% of them appeared once. The top ten constitute less than 25% of the sample. Sequencing used peripheral blood. The receptors derive from a woman aged 55-69 years with acute or convalescent COVID-19.

A few counts support this clone. One junction end does not reproduce the germline sequence, and a read error may be involved. This chain connects TRBV7-7 to TRBJ1-2, with TRBD1 matching over 7 bases. The CDR3 loop spans 16 amino acids. From germline, CDR1 is SSHAT and CDR2 FNYEAQ (reference sequence). The CDR3 DNA follows: TGTGCTAGCAGCTTAGGAGGGACAGAAAAGTCCTATGGCTACACCTTC. Amino acid sequence: CASSLGGTEKSYGYTF.

V gene TRBV7-9 combines with J gene TRBJ2-3, with D unresolved. V was trimmed by 5 bases and J by 6 bases, leaving 15 bases between them. Germline CDR1 and CDR2: SEHNR and FQNEAQ (reference sequence). The CDR3 covers 14 residues. CDR3 loop: CASSNPNSPDTQYF. The CDR3 DNA sequence: TGTGCCAGCAGCAATCCGAACAGTCCCGATACGCAGTATTTT.

This clone was detected once. V and J are TRBV25-1 and TRBJ1-1, with a tentative D call TRBD1 (6 bases). Germline CDR1 MGHDK, CDR2 SYGVNS. V shed 7 bases and J shed 3 bases, with 15 bases lying between them. The CDR3 is 14 amino acids. The CDR3 region has the DNA TGTGCCAGCACCCCGGGGGGCGGTTACACTGAAGCTTTCTTT. This gives the protein CASTPGGGYTEAFF.

This chain uses TRBV7-2 with TRBJ2-1; a weak D match, TRBD2 (5 bases). CDR3 size: 12 residues. Germline V gene data show CDR1 as SGHTA and CDR2 as FQGNSA. Trimming pared 10 bases from V and 8 bases from J, leaving 15 bases between. CDR3 in DNA: TGTGCCACCAGTCCGGGGTTCGATGAGCAGTTCTTC. Amino acids: CATSPGFDEQFF.

The chain couples TRBV6-5 to TRBJ1-2, with 12 nucleotides matching TRBD1. CDR1 and CDR2 (germline): MNHEY, SVGAGI. The CDR3 runs 14 residues. With 7 bases clipped from V and 7 bases from J, the junction kept 7 bases outside the gene matches. CDR3 loop: CASIPGTGGVGYTF. DNA of the CDR3: TGTGCCAGCATCCCCGGGACAGGGGGCGTTGGCTACACCTTC.

The chain uses TRBV18 and TRBJ2-5, with a possible D match to TRBD2 (5 bases). The CDR3 covers 13 residues. Germline V gene lookup returns CDR1 KGHSH and CDR2 LQKENI. V was pared by 5 bases and J by 2 bases, with 9 bases between. In DNA, the CDR3 is TGTGCCAGCTCATCCGGGGTTCAAGAGACCCAGTACTTC. It specifies CASSSGVQETQYF.

J is TRBJ2-1 and V is TRBV2; 7 bases map to TRBD2. V shed 6 bases and J 4 bases; nucleotides not matched to a gene: 9. CDR3 length: 15 amino acids. Germline assignment: CDR1 SNHLY and CDR2 FYNNEI. The CDR3 DNA follows: TGTGCCAGCAGCAGCGGGACTACTACTTACAATGAGCAGTTCTTC. This sequence encodes CASSSGTTTYNEQFF.

This clone was counted only a few times. V and J are TRBV2 and TRBJ1-2, with TRBD1 matching over 10 bases. V shed 6 bases and J 7 bases; nucleotides not matched to a gene: 8. The CDR3 spans 14 residues. Germline CDR1 reads SNHLY; CDR2 reads FYNNEI. This chain's CDR3 is CASRSYGQGVGYTF. DNA of the CDR3: TGTGCCAGCAGGTCATACGGACAGGGGGTTGGCTACACCTTC.

The V gene is TRBV4-1, the J gene TRBJ2-7, with 7 bases fitting TRBD1. Germline lookup yields CDR1 MGHRA and CDR2 YSYEKL. This CDR3 is built from 16 residues. V trimming: 7 bases; J trimming: 2 bases; junction bases outside the gene matches: 14. The CDR3 DNA is TGCGCCAGCAAGCTATTTGGGACAGCCTACGCCTACGAGCAGTACTTC. It is translated as CASKLFGTAYAYEQYF.

The chain uses TRBV12-3 or TRBV12-4 and TRBJ2-3; D ambiguous. V lost 2 bases and J lost 12, with 15 bases in between. The CDR3 extends over 13 amino acids. CDR3 region: CASSLFEGESQYF. Here the CDR3 DNA reads TGTGCCAGCAGTTTATTCGAAGGAGAAAGTCAGTATTTT.

This clone was observed a single time. The chain combines TRBV27 with TRBJ2-7; 7 positions match TRBD1. CDR1 MNHEY and CDR2 SMNVEV come from the germline V gene (reference sequence). The V and J ends lost 2 bases and 7 bases, in that order; junction bases with no gene match: 5. The CDR3 spans 13 residues. CDR3 sequence (DNA): TGTGCCAGCAGTTTAGGGACAGCGCGTGAGCAGTACTTC. Translated: CASSLGTAREQYF.

The chain joins TRBV9 to TRBJ2-1; TRBD2 matches 9 bases. The CDR3 covers 15 residues. From germline, CDR1 is SGDLS and CDR2 YYNGEE. With 3 bases clipped from V and 1 base from J, the junction kept 2 bases outside the gene matches. The CDR3 protein is CASSALAGSYNEQFF. CDR3 sequence (DNA): TGTGCCAGCAGCGCTCTAGCGGGGTCCTACAATGAGCAGTTCTTC.

J is TRBJ2-7 and V is TRBV7-8; a possible D gene is TRBD1 (6 bases). The germline V gene has CDR1 SGHVS and CDR2 FQNEAQ. This CDR3 has 13 amino acids. V was shortened by 4 bases and J by 4 bases, with 11 bases between the two germline ends. CDR3 in amino acids: CASSSDSLYEQYF. For the CDR3, the DNA is TGTGCCAGCAGCTCGGACAGCTTGTACGAGCAGTACTTC. Full variable domain (rest looked up from reference TRBV7-8 and TRBJ2-7): GAGVSQSPRYKVAKRGQDVALRCDPISGHVSLFWYQQALGQGPEFLTYFQNEAQLDKSGLPSDRFFAERPEGSVSTLKIQRTQQEDSAVYLCASSSDSLYEQYFGPGTRLTVT.

The chain couples TRBV27 to TRBJ1-5; TRBD1 might be the D (5 bases). The CDR3 loop spans 14 amino acids. CDR1 is MNHEY, CDR2 SMNVEV, per germline (reference sequence). Trimming removed 1 base from V and 5 bases from J, with 9 bases in between. CDR3 sequence: CASSLFQGDQPQHF. Written as DNA, the CDR3 is TGTGCCAGCAGTTTATTTCAGGGCGATCAGCCCCAGCATTTT.

The V call is TRBV19, the J call TRBJ2-2; possibly TRBD1 for D (6 bases). Germline V gene sequence: CDR1 LNHDA, CDR2 SQIVND (reference sequence). Trimming left V 7 bases short and J 3 bases short, with 18 bases between. The CDR3 loop spans 16 amino acids. The CDR3 is CASIRRGAGDTGELFF. As DNA, the CDR3 is TGTGCCAGTATCCGCAGGGGCGCGGGTGACACCGGGGAGCTGTTTTTT.

V is TRBV4-1 and J is TRBJ2-6, with D uncertain. Trimming shortened V by 0 bases and J by 2 bases, and 8 bases separated the two germline ends. Per germline, CDR1 MGHRA and CDR2 YSYEKL. The CDR3 has 16 residues. The chain's CDR3 is CASSQDRVAGANVLTF. The CDR3 DNA is TGCGCCAGCAGCCAAGATCGGGTAGCTGGGGCCAACGTCCTGACTTTC.

This chain connects TRBV12-5 to TRBJ1-1; 7 bases are shared with TRBD1. This CDR3 has 15 amino acids. Germline CDR1 is LGHNT and CDR2 is FRNRAP. J lost 4 bases, V lost 5 bases, and 10 bases had no gene match. The CDR3 region is CASGMGRQGGTEAFF. CDR3 bases: TGTGCTAGTGGTATGGGAAGACAGGGCGGCACTGAAGCTTTCTTT.

This clone came up a few times. The chain has TRBV6-5 and TRBJ1-2, with 10 bases fitting TRBD1. The CDR3 is 14 residues long. The germline V gene encodes CDR1 MNHEY and CDR2 SVGAGI. Germline trimming cut 8 bases from V and 5 bases from J; bases unmatched to any gene: 8. CDR3 in DNA: TGTGCCAGCGGGGGGACAGGGGCCGCGTATGGCTACACCTTC. It specifies CASGGTGAAYGYTF.

The CDR3 nucleotides are TGTGCCAGCAGTGACCCTCCGCAGGCCACACAGCAGTTCTTC. Amino acids: CASSDPPQATQQFF. This rearrangement joins TRBV6-4 to TRBJ2-1; D gene uncertain. Germline loops: CDR1 MRHNA, CDR2 SNTAGT. The CDR3 is 14 amino acids. Trimming pared 2 bases from V and 11 bases from J, leaving 16 bases between.

The chain has TRBV2 and TRBJ1-6, with 7 bases aligning to TRBD1. This CDR3 has 15 residues. Germline lookup yields CDR1 SNHLY and CDR2 FYNNEI. The V gene end was trimmed by 4 bases and the J gene end by 6 bases; junction bases not matched to a gene: 6. The DNA of the CDR3 is TGTGCCAGCAGTGGGCGACAGGGCTCTAATTCACCCCTCCACTTT. It specifies CASSGRQGSNSPLHF.

V usage is TRBV25-1 and J usage is TRBJ2-1; 7 nucleotides agree with TRBD1. The germline V gene has CDR1 MGHDK and CDR2 SYGVNS. With 1 base clipped from V and 6 bases from J, the junction kept 9 bases outside the gene matches. The CDR3 spans 16 residues. The CDR3 DNA follows: TGTGCCAGCAGTGAATCGGGGACAGACTTTTGCAATGAGCAGTTCTTC. Protein product: CASSESGTDFCNEQFF.

V gene TRBV6-5 combines with J gene TRBJ2-1; 7 positions match TRBD1. This CDR3 has 13 residues. J gave up 4 bases and V 8 bases, and 5 bases lay outside the gene matches. Germline V CDR1 and CDR2: MNHEY, SVGAGI. CDR3 sequence: CASGTEDYNEQFF. The DNA of the CDR3 is TGTGCCAGCGGGACAGAGGATTACAATGAGCAGTTCTTC.

The chain uses TRBV14 and TRBJ1-1; 8 nucleotides agree with TRBD1. Germline-derived CDR1 and CDR2 are SGHDN and FVKESK. CDR3 length: 15 amino acids. Losses at the gene ends were 4 bases for V and 3 bases for J; bases not matched to a gene: 7. CDR3 DNA: TGTGCCAGCAGCCCGAGCAGGGGGCGAGACACTGAAGCTTTCTTT. Translating gives CASSPSRGRDTEAFF.

The chain couples TRBV5-4 to TRBJ2-7, with D possibly TRBD2 on 6 matching bases. This CDR3 has 13 residues. V shed 9 bases and J shed 6 bases, with 19 bases lying between them. Per the germline V gene, CDR1 is SGHNT and CDR2 is YYREEE (reference sequence). The CDR3 coding sequence is TGTGCCATTAGGGTGGGGGGACGTGGCGAGCAGTACTTC. Encoded protein: CAIRVGGRGEQYF.

This chain links TRBV9 with TRBJ2-7; no clear D. V dropped 3 bases and J dropped 7 bases, with 11 bases sitting between them. The germline CDR1 and CDR2 sequences are SGDLS and YYNGEE. The CDR3 is made up of 12 amino acids. CDR3 nucleotide sequence: TGTGCCAGCAGCGCCTTCGGCGGAGAGCAGTACTTC. Amino acid sequence: CASSAFGGEQYF.

CDR3 DNA sequence: TGTGCCAGCAGCTTAGTACAGGGAGGGACAGATACGCAGTATTTT. Its protein is CASSLVQGGTDTQYF. The V gene is TRBV11-2, the J gene TRBJ2-3; D may be TRBD2 (7 bases). This CDR3 region has 15 residues. CDR1 is SGHAT and CDR2 is FQNNGV in the germline V gene. The V end was cut by 1 base, the J end by 3 bases, with 11 bases between.

This clone was counted a few times. Its ends do not fully match the called genes, so a read error is possible. J is TRBJ2-2 and V is TRBV6-4; D perhaps matches TRBD2 (6 bases). Germline V CDR1 and CDR2: MRHNA, SNTAGT. The CDR3 has 15 residues. Written as DNA, the CDR3 is TGTGCCAGCAGCGACTCCGGGGGAAACACCGGGGAGCTGTTTTTT. Encoded protein: CASSDSGGNTGELFF.

The CDR3 sequence is CASSATGATSAIYF. The CDR3 DNA follows: TGTGCCAGCAGCGCGACAGGGGCTACGTCCGCCATATATTTT. The chain is built from TRBV9 and TRBJ1-3; TRBD1 matches at 8 bases. With 3 bases clipped from V and 11 bases from J, the junction kept 10 bases outside the gene matches. CDR3 length equals 14 residues. Germline-derived CDR1 and CDR2 are SGDLS and YYNGEE.

The chain is built from TRBV11-2 and TRBJ2-1; 8 bases align to TRBD2. The CDR3 sequence is 16 residues long. CDR1 is SGHAT, CDR2 FQNNGV, per germline. Unmatched junction bases numbered 11, after V lost 1 base and J lost 9 bases. The CDR3 loop is CASSLVLGGASVEQFF. The CDR3 DNA sequence: TGTGCCAGCAGCTTAGTCCTCGGGGGGGCCTCGGTTGAGCAGTTCTTC.

This chain connects TRBV15 to TRBJ1-6; unclear D gene. Trimming shortened V by 3 bases and J by 6 bases, and 6 bases separated the two germline ends. The CDR3 length is 13 residues. Germline values: CDR1 LNHNV, CDR2 YYDKDF (reference sequence). CDR3 region: CATSSRSNSPLHF. The CDR3 region has the DNA TGTGCCACCAGCAGTCGCAGTAATTCACCCCTCCACTTT. The whole variable domain, remainder taken from reference TRBV15 and TRBJ1-6, is DAMVIQNPRYQVTQFGKPVTLSCSQTLNHNVMYWYQQKSSQAPKLLFHYYDKDFNNEADTPDNFQSRRPNTSFCFLDIRSPGLGDTAMYLCATSSRSNSPLHFGNGTRLTVT.